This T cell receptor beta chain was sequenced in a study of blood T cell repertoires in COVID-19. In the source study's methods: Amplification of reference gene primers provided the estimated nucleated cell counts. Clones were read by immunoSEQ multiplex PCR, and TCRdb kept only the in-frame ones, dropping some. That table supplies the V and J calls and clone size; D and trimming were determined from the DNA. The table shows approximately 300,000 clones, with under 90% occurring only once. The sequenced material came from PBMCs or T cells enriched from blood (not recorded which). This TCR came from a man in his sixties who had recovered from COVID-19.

The CDR3 protein is CASSLGGASGNTIYF. The CDR3 DNA is TGTGCCAGCAGCTTGGGGGGCGCATCTGGAAACACCATATATTTT. The J gene is TRBJ1-3, the V gene TRBV5-6; TRBD1 is a possible D gene (5 bases). This CDR3 has 15 amino acids. Between the trimmed V and J ends, which lost 0 bases and 1 base, there was a span of 8 bases. Germline CDR1 reads SGHDT; CDR2 reads YYEEEE.